The 14 T cell receptor beta chains reported below all come from one sample, sequenced in a study of cytomegalovirus exposure and HLA in healthy donors. Amplification used 60 Vbeta primers and 13 Jbeta primers. The method was immunoSEQ multiplex PCR; TCRdb's version includes in-frame clones alone and lacks a portion of them. Of about 77,000 clones listed, approximately 78% are singletons. The sequencing input was PBMCs. These TCRs come from a man aged 40-50 years in good health and CMV-seronegative.

This clone showed up just a few times. Additional DNA sequences in this sample encode the identical CDR3. The rearrangement uses TRBV7-9 and TRBJ2-5; TRBD1 agrees at 9 bases. Trimming removed 5 bases from V and 4 bases from J; junction bases left unmatched: 5. Germline V gene data show CDR1 as SEHNR and CDR2 as FQNEAQ (reference sequence). The CDR3 has 14 residues. CDR3 amino acids: CASSLDRGLETQYF. CDR3 DNA: TGTGCCAGCAGCCTGGACAGGGGATTAGAGACCCAGTACTTC.

This CDR3 is CASSLRREGPRETQYF. As DNA, the CDR3 is TGTGCCAGCAGCTTGAGACGGGAGGGCCCTCGAGAGACCCAGTACTTC. This chain links TRBV5-6 with TRBJ2-5; 8 bases agree with TRBD2. Germline assignment: CDR1 SGHDT and CDR2 YYEEEE. J gave up 4 bases and V 1 base, and 9 bases lay outside the gene matches. The CDR3 sequence is 16 residues long.

This clone showed up just a few times. The chain is built from TRBV27 and TRBJ1-2; TRBD1 matches 9 bases. Per germline, CDR1 MNHEY and CDR2 SMNVEV (reference sequence). The CDR3 extends over 17 amino acids. With 3 bases clipped from V and 4 bases from J, the junction kept 12 bases outside the gene matches. CDR3 amino acids: CASSFAGTGTQPYGYTF. For the CDR3, the DNA is TGTGCCAGCAGTTTTGCTGGGACAGGGACCCAGCCCTATGGCTACACCTTC.

The chain combines TRBV5-1 with TRBJ2-1; D possibly corresponds to TRBD1 (5 bases). With 1 base removed from V and 6 bases from J, the gap between germline ends came to 23 bases. Germline V gene sequence: CDR1 SGHRS, CDR2 YFSETQ. The CDR3 sequence is 18 residues long. For the CDR3, the DNA is TGCGCCAGCAGCTTGATTCCGGGCAGGGTAGGTTTAAGCAATGAGCAGTTCTTC. Amino acids: CASSLIPGRVGLSNEQFF.

The rearrangement links TRBV6-5 to TRBJ2-7, with D possibly matching TRBD2 (6 bases). Germline CDR1 MNHEY, CDR2 SVGAGI. The CDR3 spans 13 residues. The V and J ends lost 10 bases and 2 bases respectively, with 15 bases between them. CDR3 in amino acids: CATRRDFTYEQYF. In DNA, the CDR3 is TGTGCCACCCGACGGGACTTCACCTACGAGCAGTACTTC.

This clone was observed once. The CDR3 nucleotides are TGTGCCAGTAGTAGCCTAGCGTCCTACGAGCAGTACTTC. Translated: CASSSLASYEQYF. The chain employs TRBV19 and TRBJ2-7; TRBD2 is a possible D gene (6 bases). Trimming pared 4 bases from V and 1 base from J, leaving 8 bases between. The CDR3 runs 13 residues. Germline values: CDR1 LNHDA, CDR2 SQIVND (reference sequence).

J is TRBJ2-7 and V is TRBV27; 8 nucleotides line up with TRBD2. This CDR3 is 15 amino acids long. Germline V gives CDR1 MNHEY, CDR2 SMNVEV (reference sequence). The V gene end was trimmed by 4 bases and the J gene end by 6 bases; junction bases not matched to a gene: 11. Here the CDR3 DNA reads TGTGCCAGCAGTTATAACCCTCCGGGACTAGGCGAGCAGTACTTC. Its protein product is CASSYNPPGLGEQYF.

This clone was counted a single time. The chain couples TRBV6-1 to TRBJ2-1, with 12 bases lining up with TRBD2. Germline trimming cut 6 bases from V and 0 bases from J; bases unmatched to any gene: 6. The CDR3 extends over 17 amino acids. Germline V CDR1 and CDR2: MNHNS, SASEGT. CDR3 bases: TGTGCCAGCAGGGAAAGACTAGCGGGAGCCTCCTACAATGAGCAGTTCTTC. This translates into CASRERLAGASYNEQFF.

The chain joins TRBV6-6 to TRBJ1-5; D ambiguous. This CDR3 spans 15 amino acids. Germline CDR1 is MNHNY and CDR2 is SVGAGI (reference sequence). V lost 0 bases to trimming and J lost 3 bases, with 9 bases between them. The CDR3 sequence is CASSYSVRDNQPQHF. The CDR3 nucleotides read TGTGCCAGCAGTTACTCGGTCCGAGACAATCAGCCCCAGCATTTT.

The chain links TRBV5-4 to TRBJ2-7, with TRBD1 matching over 8 bases. Germline CDR1 SGHNT, CDR2 YYREEE (reference sequence). The V segment lost 5 bases and the J segment 3 bases; nucleotides outside the gene matches: 10. This CDR3 contains 15 residues. The CDR3 reads CASSFGQGARYEQYF. DNA for the CDR3: TGTGCCAGCAGTTTTGGGCAGGGGGCTCGCTACGAGCAGTACTTC.

This clone was seen more than once but under ten times. The V gene is TRBV29-1, the J gene TRBJ2-7, with 7 nucleotides matching TRBD1. Trimming took 6 bases from V and 5 from J; bases not matched to a gene: 16. The length of the CDR3 is 15 residues. CDR1 and CDR2 from the germline V gene are SQVTM and ANQGSEA. The CDR3 here is CSVEPPKGAPDEQYF. The CDR3 DNA reads TGCAGCGTGGAACCGCCGAAGGGGGCTCCGGACGAGCAGTACTTC.

This clone has only one observation. The chain recombines TRBV28 with TRBJ2-7; maybe TRBD2 (6 bases). The CDR3 covers 17 residues. V lost 1 base and J lost 5, with 21 bases in between. Germline assignment: CDR1 MDHEN and CDR2 SYDVKM. Here the CDR3 DNA reads TGTGCCAGCAGTTTATCGTTTGGATTTTGGACTATACACGAGCAGTACTTC. Its protein product is CASSLSFGFWTIHEQYF.

V gene TRBV28 combines with J gene TRBJ2-7; TRBD1 might be the D (6 bases). Per the germline V gene, CDR1 is MDHEN and CDR2 is SYDVKM. V dropped 6 bases and J dropped 2 bases, with 17 bases sitting between them. This CDR3 region has 15 residues. The CDR3 spells CASRVGAGNAYEQYF. DNA of the CDR3: TGTGCCAGCAGAGTGGGGGCAGGTAATGCCTACGAGCAGTACTTC.

V and J are TRBV7-8 and TRBJ1-1; D is perhaps TRBD1 (5 bases). V lost 5 bases, J lost 4 bases, and 20 bases lay in between. This CDR3 comprises 16 residues. Germline V gene sequence: CDR1 SGHVS, CDR2 FQNEAQ. In DNA, the CDR3 is TGTGCCAGCAGCCTGACCCCGGGGGTGGGAGGCACTGAAGCTTTCTTT. This gives the protein CASSLTPGVGGTEAFF.